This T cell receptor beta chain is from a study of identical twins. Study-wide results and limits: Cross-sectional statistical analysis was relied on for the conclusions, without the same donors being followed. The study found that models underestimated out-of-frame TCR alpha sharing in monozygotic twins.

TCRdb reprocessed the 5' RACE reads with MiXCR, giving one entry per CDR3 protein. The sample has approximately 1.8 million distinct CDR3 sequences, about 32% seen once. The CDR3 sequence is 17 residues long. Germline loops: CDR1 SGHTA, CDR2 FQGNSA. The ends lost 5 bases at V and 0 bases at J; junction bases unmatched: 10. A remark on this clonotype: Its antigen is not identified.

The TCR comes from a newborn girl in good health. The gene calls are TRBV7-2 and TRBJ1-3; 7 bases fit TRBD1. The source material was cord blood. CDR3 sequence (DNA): TGTGCCAGCAGCCAAGGACAGGCACGCTTCTCTGGAAACACCATATATTTT. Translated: CASSQGQARFSGNTIYF.